Listed here are 3 T cell receptor beta chains from one sample, sequenced in a study of shared clonotypes between healthy human individuals. The protocol was immunoSEQ multiplex PCR, while the TCRdb copy is restricted to in-frame clones and leaves out a portion. The sample lists under 700,000 clones; 90% to 95% were seen once. As defined, naive CD8 cells were CD45RO-negative and positively selected for CCR7, with terminally differentiated effector memory CD45RA+ cells excluded. Material for sequencing was naive CD8+ T cells sorted from blood. The source of these receptors is a woman in her 30s in good health.

V and J are TRBV7-6 and TRBJ2-2; unclear D gene. Trimming removed 3 bases from V and 9 bases from J, with 11 bases in between. Germline CDR1 SGHVS, CDR2 FNYEAQ. The length of the CDR3 is 13 residues. CDR3: CASSFAESWELFF. DNA for the CDR3: TGTGCCAGCAGCTTCGCGGAGTCCTGGGAGCTGTTTTTT.

This chain joins TRBV27 and TRBJ2-2, with 8 positions matching TRBD2. J was trimmed by 2 bases and V by 5 bases; bases with no gene match: 7. Looked up from germline, CDR1 is MNHEY and CDR2 is SMNVEV (reference sequence). This CDR3 has 16 residues. The CDR3 nucleotides read TGTGCCAGCAGTCGGAATAGCGGGATTAACACCGGGGAGCTGTTTTTT. Translated: CASSRNSGINTGELFF.

V is TRBV19 and J is TRBJ2-5; D remains ambiguous. The DNA end is a closer match to TRBJ2-7, so the J assignment may be wrong. The CDR3 is 13 amino acids. CDR1 and CDR2 (germline): LNHDA, SQIVND (reference sequence). The CDR3 region has the DNA TGTGCCAGTAGTACCGGCGGCTCCTACGAGCAGTACTTC. Its protein is CASSTGGSYEQYF.